This T cell receptor (beta chain) comes out of a study of spatial heterogeneity in lung cancer. Study summary: Alpha-chain sequences were detected in numbers that were consistently lower than beta-chain sequences.

This CDR3 contains 16 residues. Germline V gene data show CDR1 as LNHNV and CDR2 as YYDKDF (reference sequence). V was shortened by 4 bases and J by 0 bases, with 13 bases between the two germline ends. In this sample, this clonotype turned up a few times. Each TCR cDNA molecule carried a unique molecular identifier. TCRdb reanalysed the 5' RACE reads using MiXCR and keeps one entry per CDR3 protein. The sample lists over 2,000 distinct CDR3 sequences, approximately 16% occurring once. Time point in this sample: sample taken at primary tumor resection. A total of roughly 72 untreated early-stage non-small cell lung cancer patients served as donors. Tumor, nontumor lung or frozen PBMC supplied whole RNA, sequenced without sorting.

The genes are TRBV15 and TRBJ2-1, with D possibly being TRBD2 (5 bases). This sample comprised normal lung tissue next to the tumor, obtained at surgery. The sequence came from a male donor with early-stage non-small cell lung cancer. The CDR3, as DNA: TGTGCCACCAGCACCCCGAGGGCTCACTCCTACAATGAGCAGTTCTTC. Translating gives CATSTPRAHSYNEQFF.